The T cell receptor (beta chain) described here comes from a study of beta chain features in type 1 diabetes. Comment on this clone: Antigen: not known.

Study outcomes and limitations: All four CD4+ subsets of Type 1 diabetes patients contained TCRB CDR3s that were moderately but significantly shorter.

The isolated RNA, all of it, was reverse transcribed, so expressed TCRB transcripts were what got sequenced. Some 3.6 million reads was the average for naive, central memory and regulatory T cell samples. Generated by immunoSEQ multiplex PCR, the TCRdb table keeps only in-frame clones and is missing some. The sample has under 350,000 clones, 20% to 25% seen once; the top ten hold 0.012%. The CDR3 has 14 residues. Per the germline V gene, CDR1 is SGHNT and CDR2 is YYREEE (reference sequence). The V and J ends lost 4 bases and 4 bases respectively, with 14 bases between them. This receptor was taken from a woman in her 30s with type 1 diabetes. The sequenced sample consisted of naive CD4+ T cells from blood. The chain has TRBV5-4 and TRBJ1-2, with D tentatively TRBD1 (6 bases). The CDR3 loop reads CASSQNTGSYGYTF. The CDR3 DNA reads TGTGCCAGCAGCCAAAACACAGGGTCCTATGGCTACACCTTC.